The 17 T cell receptor beta chains listed next were all sequenced from one sample in a study of prognosis after radiotherapy for stage I lung cancer. Multiplex PCR, run in two rounds, amplified TCR beta CDR3 from genomic DNA. Primers (each specific to one TRBV or TRBJ gene) were used in first-round PCR. Using its own MiXCR run on the multiplex PCR reads, TCRdb lists one record per CDR3 protein. The table lists over 25,000 distinct CDR3 sequences, 40% to 55% of them singletons, with 15% in the top ten. Sequenced here: PBMCs, sampled before or after stereotactic body radiation therapy (not recorded which). These receptors were collected from a donor over 45 with non-small cell lung cancer.

This clonotype appeared once. J is TRBJ1-2 and V is TRBV5-1; possible D gene TRBD1, 5 bases. The germline V gene has CDR1 SGHRS and CDR2 YFSETQ. This CDR3 has 13 residues. V was cut by 6 bases and J by 5 bases, with 14 bases left in between. The CDR3 sequence: CASILQVGYGYTF. CDR3 DNA: TGCGCCAGCATCTTACAGGTGGGTTATGGCTACACCTTC.

V gene TRBV7-9 combines with J gene TRBJ1-1; D remains ambiguous. CDR3 length: 15 residues. Looked up from germline, CDR1 is SEHNR and CDR2 is FQNEAQ (reference sequence). V was trimmed by 1 base and J by 5 bases, leaving 14 bases between them. CDR3 sequence: CASSLGGRVPTEAFF. The DNA for the CDR3 is TGTGCCAGCAGCTTAGGAGGGAGGGTTCCTACTGAAGCTTTCTTT.

Concerning this clonotype: This sequence may be a read error, since a much larger clone differs from it by one base. The CDR3 protein is CASSLDGTYDEQFF. The CDR3 DNA is TGTGCCAGCAGCTTAGACGGAACATACGATGAGCAGTTCTTC. This sequence joins TRBV7-2 and TRBJ2-1; D not resolved. V lost 1 base, J lost 8 bases, and 12 bases lay in between. The CDR3 is 14 amino acids. Per the germline V gene, CDR1 is SGHTA and CDR2 is FQGNSA. The whole variable domain, filled in from reference TRBV7-2 and TRBJ2-1, reads GAGVSQSPSNKVTEKGKDVELRCDPISGHTALYWYRQSLGQGLEFLIYFQGNSAPDKSGLPSDRFSAERTGGSVSTLTIQRTQQEDSAVYLCASSLDGTYDEQFFGPGTRLTVL.

As regards this clonotype: This is likely an artifact of a read error, given a far larger clone one base away. The chain's CDR3 is CASTPTQETKYF. The CDR3 nucleotides are TGTGCCAGCACCCCAACGCAGGAGACCAAGTACTTC. The chain couples TRBV6-9 to TRBJ2-5; D is unresolved. The CDR3 runs to 12 residues. The germline V gene encodes CDR1 MNHGY and CDR2 SVAAGI.

With regard to this clonotype: At one of its ends the junction is not consistent with the germline gene, which may arise from a read error. This chain links TRBV19 with TRBJ1-6; D unresolved. CDR1 LNHDA and CDR2 SQIVND come from the germline V gene (reference sequence). There are 15 residues in the CDR3. CDR3 sequence reads: CASSKLTSNNSPLRF. The CDR3 coding sequence is TGTGCCAGTAGCAAACTGACATCTAATAATTCACCCCTCCGCTTT.

The sample holds many counts of this clonotype. The chain is built from TRBV20-1 and TRBJ1-1, with no clear D. CDR1 DFQATT and CDR2 SNEGSKA come from the germline V gene (reference sequence). CDR3 size: 16 residues. V was pared by 5 bases and J by 2 bases, with 21 bases between. CDR3 sequence: CSARPLLSQLNTEAFF. CDR3 coding DNA: TGCAGTGCTCGACCCCTATTATCCCAGCTTAACACTGAAGCTTTCTTT.

This clonotype was counted between two and nine times. This chain joins TRBV5-4 and TRBJ2-5; TRBD2 agrees at 10 bases. This CDR3 has 15 residues. Germline-derived CDR1 and CDR2 are SGHNT and YYREEE (reference sequence). Losses at the gene ends were 2 bases for V and 3 bases for J; bases not matched to a gene: 4. In DNA form, the CDR3 reads TGTGCCAGCAGCTTACGCCTAGCGGGAGAAGAGACCCAGTACTTC. Amino acids: CASSLRLAGEETQYF.

Many counts were recorded for this clonotype. The chain has TRBV5-8 and TRBJ2-1; TRBD2 matches 11 bases. The length of the CDR3 is 15 residues. Germline V gene lookup returns CDR1 SGHTS and CDR2 YDEGEE. V gave up 0 bases and J gave up 13 bases; unmatched junction bases: 9. The CDR3 loop reads CASSLGRLAGRFQFF. For the CDR3, the DNA is TGTGCCAGCAGCTTGGGAAGACTAGCGGGGCGTTTTCAGTTCTTC.

This clonotype appeared many times. The CDR3 coding sequence is TGCAGTGCTAGGGTCACTAGCGGGAGCTCCAATGAGCAGTTCTTC. It yields the protein CSARVTSGSSNEQFF. This sequence joins TRBV20-1 and TRBJ2-1, with 11 bases aligning to TRBD2. Germline V CDR1 and CDR2: DFQATT, SNEGSKA (reference sequence). The CDR3 has 15 amino acids. V was clipped by 3 bases and J by 6 bases; unmatched bases: 7.

Regarding this clonotype: A junction end diverges from the germline sequence, so it may reflect a read error. The gene calls are TRBV28 and TRBJ2-2; TRBD1 is a possible D gene (6 bases). CDR3 length: 13 residues. Germline V gives CDR1 MDHEN, CDR2 SYDVKM. This chain's CDR3 is CASTWTASGELFF. DNA for the CDR3: TGTGCCAGCACGTGGACAGCGTCCGGGGAGTTGTTTTTT.

The V call is TRBV28, the J call TRBJ2-3; a possible D gene is TRBD2 (5 bases). CDR1 MDHEN and CDR2 SYDVKM come from the germline V gene. The CDR3 is 14 amino acids. Trimming took off 11 bases at V and 7 bases at J, with 22 bases between the two ends. DNA for the CDR3: TGTGCCGGACGTCGAGGGTGGGGAACATATACGCAGTATTTT. This translates into CAGRRGWGTYTQYF.

This chain connects TRBV25-1 to TRBJ2-1; D is undetermined. Germline V lookup: CDR1 MGHDK, CDR2 SYGVNS. This CDR3 comprises 16 residues. V lost 2 bases and J 5 bases, leaving 16 bases between the germline ends. CDR3 nucleotide sequence: TGTGCCAGCAGTGAAGGCGAGAATAGCATTAACAATGAGCAGTTCTTC. Its translation is CASSEGENSINNEQFF.

In this sample, this clonotype turned up many times. V gene TRBV5-6 combines with J gene TRBJ1-1; no clear D. Trimming left V 5 bases short and J 2 bases short, with 10 bases between. CDR3 length: 13 amino acids. Germline V gene data show CDR1 as SGHDT and CDR2 as YYEEEE. CDR3 sequence: CASSSKYNTEAFF. The CDR3 DNA follows: TGTGCCAGCAGTTCGAAATACAACACTGAAGCTTTCTTT.

The chain joins TRBV9 to TRBJ1-2; tentatively, D is TRBD1 (5 bases). The CDR3 length is 13 residues. Germline assignment: CDR1 SGDLS and CDR2 YYNGEE. Deletions cut 2 bases from V and 6 bases from J, with 11 bases between. The CDR3 region is CASSVQGGDGYTF. CDR3 coding DNA: TGTGCCAGCAGCGTTCAGGGAGGCGATGGCTACACCTTC.

This clonotype has ten or more counts. The V and J genes are TRBV10-2 and TRBJ2-1, with TRBD2 matching 12 bases. V was clipped by 3 bases and J by 0 bases; unmatched bases: 3. There are 17 residues in the CDR3. CDR1 and CDR2 (germline): WSHSY, SAAADI. CDR3 sequence (DNA): TGCGCCAGCAGTGACCCTAGCGGGGGGGCCTCCTACAATGAGCAGTTCTTC. Translated, it gives CASSDPSGGASYNEQFF.

This clonotype was seen at least ten times. The chain employs TRBV2 and TRBJ2-1; the match to TRBD2 covers 10 bases. Germline values: CDR1 SNHLY, CDR2 FYNNEI. V dropped 4 bases and J dropped 9; count of bases not matched to a gene: 6. The CDR3 is 14 residues long. As DNA, the CDR3 is TGTGCCAGCAGTGGAAGCGGGGGGGCGGGTGAGCAGTTCTTC. The encoded protein is CASSGSGGAGEQFF.

The rearrangement links TRBV6-1 to TRBJ2-7, with D uncertain. This CDR3 has 12 amino acids. V was trimmed by 6 bases and J by 4 bases, leaving 10 bases between them. Germline CDR1 is MNHNS and CDR2 is SASEGT. The CDR3 here is CASSDWSYEQYF. CDR3 in DNA: TGTGCCAGCAGCGACTGGTCGTACGAGCAGTACTTC.